Reported below is one T cell receptor (beta chain). As yet, its antigen is unknown. This record belongs to a study of liver allograft versus peripheral blood T cells. On the study more broadly: Comparative analysis was performed on T cell receptor repertoires from transplanted livers and from recipients' peripheral blood.

Each CDR3 protein gets one entry after TCRdb re-called the reads with MiXCR. The table records approximately 16,000 distinct CDR3 sequences, approximately 20% of them present only once. Overall study findings and caveats: Inside liver allografts, T cell receptor repertoires reportedly diverged from the repertoires found in peripheral blood.

The sequence came from a human patient who had a liver transplant. Some T cells may trace back to the graft donor.

The CDR3 DNA reads as TGTGCCAGCACCCCTAACCCGACAGGGCAAGATACGCAGTATTTT. This encodes CASTPNPTGQDTQYF. The chain uses TRBV7-2 and TRBJ2-3; 7 bases fit TRBD1. CDR1 is SGHTA and CDR2 is FQGNSA in the germline V gene. CDR3 length: 15 amino acids. Trimming at V came to 7 bases and at J to 5 bases, leaving 12 bases not matched to a gene.